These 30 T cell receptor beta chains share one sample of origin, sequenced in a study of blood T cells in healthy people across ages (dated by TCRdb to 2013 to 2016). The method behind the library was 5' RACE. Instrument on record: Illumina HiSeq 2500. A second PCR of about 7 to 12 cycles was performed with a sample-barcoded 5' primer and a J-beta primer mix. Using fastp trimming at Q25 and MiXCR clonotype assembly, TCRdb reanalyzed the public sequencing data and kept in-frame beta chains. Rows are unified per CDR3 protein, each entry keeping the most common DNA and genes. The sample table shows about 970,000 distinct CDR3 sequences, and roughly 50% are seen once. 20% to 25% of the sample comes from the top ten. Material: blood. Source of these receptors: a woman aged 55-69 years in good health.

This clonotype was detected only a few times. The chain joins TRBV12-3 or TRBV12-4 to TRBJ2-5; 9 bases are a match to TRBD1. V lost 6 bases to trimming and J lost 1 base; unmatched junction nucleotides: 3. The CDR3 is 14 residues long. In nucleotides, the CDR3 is TGTGCCAGCAGGGAACAGGGGGCCCAAGAGACCCAGTACTTC. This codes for CASREQGAQETQYF.

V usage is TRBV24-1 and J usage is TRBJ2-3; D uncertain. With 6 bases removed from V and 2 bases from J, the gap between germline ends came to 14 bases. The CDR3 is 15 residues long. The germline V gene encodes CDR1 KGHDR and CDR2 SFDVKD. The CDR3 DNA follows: TGTGCCACCAGTAGTGCCGGTATCCCCACAGATACGCAGTATTTT. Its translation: CATSSAGIPTDTQYF.

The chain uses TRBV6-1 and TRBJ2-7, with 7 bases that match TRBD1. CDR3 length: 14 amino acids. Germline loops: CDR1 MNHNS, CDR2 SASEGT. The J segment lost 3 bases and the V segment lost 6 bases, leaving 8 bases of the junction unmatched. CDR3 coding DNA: TGTGCCAGCAGAGGGGACAGAGAACACTACGAGCAGTACTTC. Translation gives CASRGDREHYEQYF.

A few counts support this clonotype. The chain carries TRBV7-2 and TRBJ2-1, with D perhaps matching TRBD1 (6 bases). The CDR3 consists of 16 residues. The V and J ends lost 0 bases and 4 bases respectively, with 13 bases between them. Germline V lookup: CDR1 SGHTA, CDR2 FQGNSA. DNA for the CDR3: TGTGCCAGCAGCTTAGCGAAACAGGGTGGGTACAATGAGCAGTTCTTC. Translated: CASSLAKQGGYNEQFF.

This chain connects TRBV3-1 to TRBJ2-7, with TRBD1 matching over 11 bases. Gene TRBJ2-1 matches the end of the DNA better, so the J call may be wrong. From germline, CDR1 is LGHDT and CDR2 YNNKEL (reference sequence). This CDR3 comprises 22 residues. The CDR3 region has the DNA TGTGCCAGCAGCCAAGATGTCCCCCGGGACAGGGGGGGAGGGGTTACAGGAGATGAGCAGTTCTTC. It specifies CASSQDVPRDRGGGVTGDEQFF.

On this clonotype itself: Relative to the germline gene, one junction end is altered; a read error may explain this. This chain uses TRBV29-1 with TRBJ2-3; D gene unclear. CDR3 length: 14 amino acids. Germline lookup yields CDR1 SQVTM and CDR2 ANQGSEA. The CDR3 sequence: CGVELGISTDTQYF. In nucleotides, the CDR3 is TGCGGCGTTGAACTTGGGATTAGCACAGATACGCAGTATTTT.

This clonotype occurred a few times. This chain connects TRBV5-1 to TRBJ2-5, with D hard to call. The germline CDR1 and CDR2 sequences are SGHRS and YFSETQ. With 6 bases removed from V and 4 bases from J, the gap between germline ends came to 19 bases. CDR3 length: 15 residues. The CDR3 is CASTSHRAVGETQYF. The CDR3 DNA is TGCGCCAGCACCTCCCACCGGGCCGTGGGAGAGACCCAGTACTTC.

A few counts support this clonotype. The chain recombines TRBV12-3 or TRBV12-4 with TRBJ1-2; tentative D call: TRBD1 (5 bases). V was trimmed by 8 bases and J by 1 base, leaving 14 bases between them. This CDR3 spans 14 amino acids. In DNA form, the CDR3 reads TGTGCCAGCTGGGGCGGTGACCTTAACTATGGCTACACCTTC. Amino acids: CASWGGDLNYGYTF.

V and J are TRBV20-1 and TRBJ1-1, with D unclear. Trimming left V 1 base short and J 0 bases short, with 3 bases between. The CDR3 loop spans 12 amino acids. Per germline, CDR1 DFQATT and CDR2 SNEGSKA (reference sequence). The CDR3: CSARGVNTEAFF. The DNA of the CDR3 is TGCAGTGCTAGAGGCGTGAACACTGAAGCTTTCTTT.

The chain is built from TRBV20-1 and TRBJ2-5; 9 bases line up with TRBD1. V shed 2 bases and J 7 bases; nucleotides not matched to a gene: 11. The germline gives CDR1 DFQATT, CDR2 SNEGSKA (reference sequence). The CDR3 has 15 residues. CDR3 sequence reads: CSARPTQGAGGTQYF. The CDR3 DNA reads TGCAGTGCTAGACCGACACAGGGGGCCGGGGGGACCCAGTACTTC.

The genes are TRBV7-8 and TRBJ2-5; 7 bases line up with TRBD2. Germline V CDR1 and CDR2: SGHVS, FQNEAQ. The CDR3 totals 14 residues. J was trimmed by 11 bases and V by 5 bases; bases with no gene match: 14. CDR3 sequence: CASSIGLDRNEQYF. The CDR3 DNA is TGTGCCAGCAGCATCGGACTAGATCGGAATGAGCAGTACTTC.

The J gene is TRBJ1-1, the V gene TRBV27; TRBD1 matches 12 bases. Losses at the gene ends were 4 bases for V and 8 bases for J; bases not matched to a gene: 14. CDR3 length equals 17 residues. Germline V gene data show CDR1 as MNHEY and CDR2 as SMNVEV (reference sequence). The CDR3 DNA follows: TGTGCCAGCAGTTCCACCGGGACAGGGGGCGCAAAAAAGGAAGCTTTCTTT. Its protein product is CASSSTGTGGAKKEAFF.

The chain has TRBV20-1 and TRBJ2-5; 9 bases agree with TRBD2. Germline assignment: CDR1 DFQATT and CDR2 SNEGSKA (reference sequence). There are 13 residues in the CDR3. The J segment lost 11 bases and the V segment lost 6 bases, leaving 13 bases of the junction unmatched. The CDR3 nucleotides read TGCAGTGCAAACACCCTAGCGGGGCGGGAGCAGTACTTC. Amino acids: CSANTLAGREQYF.

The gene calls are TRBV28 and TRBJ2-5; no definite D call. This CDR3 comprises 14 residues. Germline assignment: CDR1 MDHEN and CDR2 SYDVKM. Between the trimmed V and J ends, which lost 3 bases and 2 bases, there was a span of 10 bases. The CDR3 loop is CASSFTTIQETQYF. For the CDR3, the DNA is TGTGCCAGCAGTTTTACCACGATTCAAGAGACCCAGTACTTC.

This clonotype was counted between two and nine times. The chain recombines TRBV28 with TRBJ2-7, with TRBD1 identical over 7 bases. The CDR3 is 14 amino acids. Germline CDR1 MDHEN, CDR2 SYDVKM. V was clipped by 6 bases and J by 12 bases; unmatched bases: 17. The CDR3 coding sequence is TGTGCCAGCAGGGCTTCCGGGACAGTTGGTGTATTGTACTTC. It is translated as CASRASGTVGVLYF.

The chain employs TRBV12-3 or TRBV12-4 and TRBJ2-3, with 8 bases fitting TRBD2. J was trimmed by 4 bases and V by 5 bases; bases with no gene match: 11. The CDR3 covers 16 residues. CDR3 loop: CASSTYSGRRSDTQYF. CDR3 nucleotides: TGTGCCAGCAGTACTTACAGCGGGAGAAGGTCAGATACGCAGTATTTT.

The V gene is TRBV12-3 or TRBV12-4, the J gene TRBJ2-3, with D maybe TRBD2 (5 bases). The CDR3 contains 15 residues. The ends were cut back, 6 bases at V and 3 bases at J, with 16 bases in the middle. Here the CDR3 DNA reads TGTGCCAGCAGCTCCCGGGATCTACCGACAGATACGCAGTATTTT. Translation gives CASSSRDLPTDTQYF.

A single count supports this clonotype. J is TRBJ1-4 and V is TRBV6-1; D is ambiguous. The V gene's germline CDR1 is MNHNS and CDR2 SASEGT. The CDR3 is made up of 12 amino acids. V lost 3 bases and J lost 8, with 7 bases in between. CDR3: CASSDLHEKLFF. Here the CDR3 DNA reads TGTGCCAGCAGTGACCTTCACGAAAAACTGTTTTTT.

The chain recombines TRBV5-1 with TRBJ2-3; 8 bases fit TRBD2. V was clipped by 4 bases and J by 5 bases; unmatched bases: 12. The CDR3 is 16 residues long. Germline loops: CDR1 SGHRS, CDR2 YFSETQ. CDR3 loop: CASSRGPAGEEDTQYF. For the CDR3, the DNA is TGCGCCAGCAGCCGGGGACCAGCGGGAGAAGAAGATACGCAGTATTTT.

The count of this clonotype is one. The CDR3 sequence is CASTNRNTGELFF. CDR3 DNA sequence: TGTGCCAGCACCAACAGGAACACCGGGGAGCTGTTTTTT. The chain employs TRBV3-1 and TRBJ2-2; D unresolved. Trimming stripped 7 bases from V and 1 base from J, with 7 bases between. CDR1 and CDR2 from the germline V gene are LGHDT and YNNKEL (reference sequence). This CDR3 has 13 amino acids.

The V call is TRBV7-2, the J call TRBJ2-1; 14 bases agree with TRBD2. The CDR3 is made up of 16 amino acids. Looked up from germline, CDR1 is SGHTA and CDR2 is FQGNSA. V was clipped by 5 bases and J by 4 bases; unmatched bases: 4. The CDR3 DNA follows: TGTGCCAGCAGCGCAGGGACTAGCGGGAGATACAATGAGCAGTTCTTC. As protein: CASSAGTSGRYNEQFF.

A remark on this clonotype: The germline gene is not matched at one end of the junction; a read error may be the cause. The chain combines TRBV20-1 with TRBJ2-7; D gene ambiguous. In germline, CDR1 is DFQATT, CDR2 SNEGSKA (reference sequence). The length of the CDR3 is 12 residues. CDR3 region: CSANKVTYEQYF. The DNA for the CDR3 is TGCAGCGCTAACAAGGTAACCTACGAGCAGTACTTC.

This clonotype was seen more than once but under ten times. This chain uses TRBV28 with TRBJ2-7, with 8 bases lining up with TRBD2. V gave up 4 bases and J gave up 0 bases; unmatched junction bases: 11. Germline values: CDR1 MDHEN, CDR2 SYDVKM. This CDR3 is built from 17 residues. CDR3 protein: CASSSPPLAADSYEQYF. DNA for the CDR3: TGTGCCAGCAGTTCCCCCCCACTAGCGGCAGACTCCTACGAGCAGTACTTC.

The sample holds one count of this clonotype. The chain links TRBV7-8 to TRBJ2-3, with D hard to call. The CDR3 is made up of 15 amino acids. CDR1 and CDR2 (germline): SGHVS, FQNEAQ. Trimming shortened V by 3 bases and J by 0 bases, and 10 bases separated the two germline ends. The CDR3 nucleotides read TGTGCCAGCAGCTTTTCCCGGGCGAGCACAGATACGCAGTATTTT. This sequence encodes CASSFSRASTDTQYF.

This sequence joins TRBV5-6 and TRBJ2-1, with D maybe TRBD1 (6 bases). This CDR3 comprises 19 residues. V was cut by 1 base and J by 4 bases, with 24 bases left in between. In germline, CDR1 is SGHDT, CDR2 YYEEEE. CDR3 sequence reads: CASSLNVVLGGTAYNEQFF. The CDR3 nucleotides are TGTGCCAGCAGCTTGAATGTCGTGTTAGGGGGAACGGCATACAATGAGCAGTTCTTC.

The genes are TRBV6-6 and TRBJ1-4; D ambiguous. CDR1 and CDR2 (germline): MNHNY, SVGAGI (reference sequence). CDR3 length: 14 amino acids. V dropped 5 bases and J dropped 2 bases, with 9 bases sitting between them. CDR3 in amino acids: CASSDLSTNEKLFF. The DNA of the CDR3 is TGTGCCAGCAGTGACTTGTCGACTAATGAAAAACTGTTTTTT.

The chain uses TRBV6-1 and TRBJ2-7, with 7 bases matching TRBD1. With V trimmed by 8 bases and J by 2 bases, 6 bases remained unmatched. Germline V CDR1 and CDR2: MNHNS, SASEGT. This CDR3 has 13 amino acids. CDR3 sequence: CASGRDSTYEQYF. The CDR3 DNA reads TGTGCCAGCGGCCGGGACAGCACCTACGAGCAGTACTTC.

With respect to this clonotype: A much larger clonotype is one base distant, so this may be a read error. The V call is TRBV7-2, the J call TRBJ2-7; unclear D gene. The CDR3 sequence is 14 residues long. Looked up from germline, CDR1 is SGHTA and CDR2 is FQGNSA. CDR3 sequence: CVSSLGHSSYEQYF. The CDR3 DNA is TGTGTCAGCAGCTTAGGTCACAGTAGCTACGAGCAGTACTTC.

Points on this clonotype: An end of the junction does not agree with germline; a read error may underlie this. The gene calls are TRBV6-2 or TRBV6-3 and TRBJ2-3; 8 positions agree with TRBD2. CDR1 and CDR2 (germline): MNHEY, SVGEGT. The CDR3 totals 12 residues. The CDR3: CASNYLREAQYF. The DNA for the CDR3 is TGTGCCAGCAATTACCTGCGGGAGGCGCAGTATTTT.

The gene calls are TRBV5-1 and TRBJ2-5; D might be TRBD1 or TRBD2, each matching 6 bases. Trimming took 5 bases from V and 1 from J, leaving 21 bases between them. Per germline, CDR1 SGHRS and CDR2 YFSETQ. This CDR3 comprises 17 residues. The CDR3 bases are TGCGCCAGCAGATCCCGGCGGGACAAACCATTCCAAGAGACCCAGTACTTC. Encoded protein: CASRSRRDKPFQETQYF.